This entry lists 15 T cell receptor beta chains sequenced from one sample in a study of blood T cell repertoires in COVID-19. The method was immunoSEQ multiplex PCR; TCRdb's version includes in-frame clones alone and lacks a portion of them. The data contain tens of thousands of clones, around nine tenths of them singletons. The sequenced sample consisted of peripheral blood. These receptors were obtained from a woman older than 75 with acute or convalescent COVID-19.

This sequence joins TRBV3-1 (or the pseudogene TRBV3-2) and TRBJ2-5, with 10 bases fitting TRBD2. J lost 3 bases, V lost 1 base, and 2 bases had no gene match. Germline-derived CDR1 and CDR2 are LGHDT and YNNKEL (reference sequence). The CDR3 sequence is 15 residues long. CDR3 protein: CASSQVAGGEETQYF. CDR3 in DNA: TGTGCCAGCAGCCAAGTAGCGGGGGGCGAAGAGACCCAGTACTTC.

This chain links TRBV6-5 with TRBJ2-1; no clear D gene. V was clipped by 6 bases and J by 0 bases, with 9 bases between them. Germline V lookup: CDR1 MNHEY, CDR2 SVGAGI. This CDR3 has 14 amino acids. CDR3 residues: CASRRLSSYNEQFF. The DNA for the CDR3 is TGTGCCAGCAGGCGGCTCTCCTCCTACAATGAGCAGTTCTTC.

This clone was seen once. The genes are TRBV19 and TRBJ1-1, with 7 bases fitting TRBD1. This CDR3 is 15 amino acids long. CDR1 LNHDA and CDR2 SQIVND come from the germline V gene (reference sequence). The junction had 13 bases not matched to a gene; V was cut back by 5 bases and J by 7 bases. The CDR3, as DNA: TGTGCCAGTAGTTACTCCGGGACAGAGGCCCTTGAAGCTTTCTTT. Translation gives CASSYSGTEALEAFF.

In the case of this clone: Other DNA variants within this sample encode the same CDR3. In DNA, the CDR3 is TGCGCCAGCAGCTTGGCCTTAGGGGGTGGAGAGACCCAGTACTTC. Translation gives CASSLALGGGETQYF. The gene calls are TRBV5-1 and TRBJ2-5; tentatively, D is TRBD1 (6 bases). Germline loops: CDR1 SGHRS, CDR2 YFSETQ. This CDR3 spans 15 amino acids. V was trimmed by 0 bases and J by 4 bases, leaving 13 bases between them.

The chain is built from TRBV9 and TRBJ1-4; D uncertain. The CDR3 covers 13 residues. V gave up 1 base and J gave up 2 bases, with 3 bases separating them. CDR1 SGDLS and CDR2 YYNGEE come from the germline V gene. As DNA, the CDR3 is TGTGCCAGCAGCGTATCGACTAATGAAAAACTGTTTTTT. Translating gives CASSVSTNEKLFF.

The chain employs TRBV10-1 and TRBJ2-3; 8 bases map to TRBD2. V was pared by 4 bases and J by 5 bases, with 11 bases of the junction left unmatched. This CDR3 is 16 amino acids long. CDR1 is WNHNN and CDR2 is SYGVQD in the germline V gene (reference sequence). This CDR3 reads CASSGLTGGAKDTQYF. Written as DNA, the CDR3 is TGCGCCAGCAGTGGCTTGACCGGGGGGGCCAAAGATACGCAGTATTTT.

The chain couples TRBV7-2 to TRBJ2-7, with 10 bases aligning to TRBD2. J lost 3 bases, V lost 2 bases, and 1 base had no gene match. This CDR3 spans 14 amino acids. Germline V CDR1 and CDR2: SGHTA, FQGNSA. This CDR3 reads CASSLLAGDYEQYF. CDR3 DNA sequence: TGTGCCAGCAGCTTACTAGCGGGGGACTACGAGCAGTACTTC.

The chain links TRBV5-1 to TRBJ2-1, with TRBD2 matching 7 bases. The junction had 1 base not matched to a gene; V was cut back by 0 bases and J by 4 bases. The CDR3 is made up of 14 amino acids. Germline values: CDR1 SGHRS, CDR2 YFSETQ. CDR3 in DNA: TGCGCCAGCAGCTTGGTGGGAGGGTACAATGAGCAGTTCTTC. Its translation: CASSLVGGYNEQFF.

The rearrangement joins TRBV19 to TRBJ1-6; D might be TRBD1 (5 bases). With 5 bases removed from V and 10 bases from J, the gap between germline ends came to 9 bases. CDR3 length: 12 amino acids. Germline-derived CDR1 and CDR2 are LNHDA and SQIVND (reference sequence). The CDR3 loop reads CASSAGLSPLHF. As DNA, the CDR3 is TGTGCCAGTAGTGCAGGGTTATCACCCCTCCACTTT.

V and J are TRBV6-6 and TRBJ1-1; TRBD1 matches at 7 bases. V lost 4 bases and J lost 3; bases outside the gene matches: 11. Looked up from germline, CDR1 is MNHNY and CDR2 is SVGAGI (reference sequence). This CDR3 has 16 residues. For the CDR3, the DNA is TGTGCCAGCAGTTTCCCGGTGCAGGGGGGATACACTGAAGCTTTCTTT. It codes for CASSFPVQGGYTEAFF.

The V and J genes are TRBV6-1 and TRBJ1-6, with 7 bases aligning to TRBD1. Germline CDR1 and CDR2: MNHNS and SASEGT. This CDR3 has 15 residues. V lost 2 bases to trimming and J lost 7 bases; unmatched junction nucleotides: 5. This CDR3 is CASSETWDSNSPLHF. CDR3 DNA sequence: TGTGCCAGCAGTGAAACCTGGGACAGCAATTCACCCCTCCACTTT.

The chain carries TRBV7-2 and TRBJ1-1; maybe TRBD1 (5 bases). The CDR3 runs to 15 residues. V was pared by 1 base and J by 1 base, with 10 bases between. Per the germline V gene, CDR1 is SGHTA and CDR2 is FQGNSA. CDR3 sequence: CASSLGGYWNTEAFF. CDR3 DNA: TGTGCCAGCAGCTTAGGGGGCTATTGGAACACTGAAGCTTTCTTT.

V gene TRBV2 combines with J gene TRBJ1-2; 7 bases agree with TRBD1. After removal of 5 bases from V and 4 bases from J, the junction contained 4 bases not matched to a gene. This CDR3 has 13 amino acids. Germline V gene sequence: CDR1 SNHLY, CDR2 FYNNEI. CDR3 protein: CASSPDRSYGYTF. In DNA, the CDR3 is TGTGCCAGCAGTCCGGACAGGAGCTATGGCTACACCTTC.

This chain links TRBV28 with TRBJ2-2, with a tentative D call TRBD1 (6 bases). There are 14 residues in the CDR3. V was pared by 7 bases and J by 1 base, with 10 bases between. CDR1 is MDHEN and CDR2 is SYDVKM in the germline V gene. The CDR3 DNA follows: TGTGCCAGCAACTCGGGACAGAACACCGGGGAGCTGTTTTTT. Protein product: CASNSGQNTGELFF.

This sequence joins TRBV29-1 and TRBJ2-7; 7 positions agree with TRBD1. CDR1 SQVTM and CDR2 ANQGSEA come from the germline V gene. The CDR3 spans 12 residues. The V gene end was trimmed by 5 bases and the J gene end by 4 bases; junction bases not matched to a gene: 5. The CDR3 DNA sequence: TGCAGCGTTCGACAGGGCCCTTACGAGCAGTACTTC. Translating it yields CSVRQGPYEQYF.